Below, 21 T cell receptor beta chains from the same sample are listed, as sequenced in a study of early T cells in non-severe SARS-CoV-2 infection. TCRdb fed the 5' RACE reads into MiXCR, producing one record per CDR3 protein. This table has 25,000 to 35,000 distinct CDR3 sequences, 5.2% appearing once. The sample taken for sequencing was whole blood. Receptors originate from an adult who was a healthcare worker with PCR-confirmed SARS-CoV-2 infection or an uninfected control (not recorded which).

This clonotype was observed many times. The chain joins TRBV6-5 to TRBJ2-7; TRBD1 is a possible D gene (5 bases). This CDR3 is 14 amino acids long. Germline-derived CDR1 and CDR2 are MNHEY and SVGAGI. Trimming pared 6 bases from V and 1 base from J, leaving 13 bases between. CDR3 sequence (DNA): TGTGCCAGCAGCCCCGACAGTTTTTCCTACGAGCAGTACTTC. It specifies CASSPDSFSYEQYF.

Ten or more counts support this clonotype. The V call is TRBV4-2, the J call TRBJ2-7; 10 nucleotides align to TRBD1. The germline V gene encodes CDR1 LGHNA and CDR2 YNFKEQ. Unmatched junction bases numbered 10, after V lost 4 bases and J lost 7 bases. This CDR3 spans 15 amino acids. The CDR3 sequence is CASSPGQGIPWEQYF. CDR3 nucleotide sequence: TGTGCCAGCAGCCCGGGACAGGGGATCCCATGGGAGCAGTACTTC.

In its sample, this clonotype was seen many times. The rearrangement joins TRBV28 to TRBJ1-4; D not certain. The CDR3 contains 13 residues. Germline V gene lookup returns CDR1 MDHEN and CDR2 SYDVKM. The V and J ends lost 1 base and 5 bases respectively, with 5 bases between them. Here the CDR3 reads CASSLSGNEKLFF. CDR3 DNA sequence: TGTGCCAGCAGTTTATCCGGGAATGAAAAACTGTTTTTT.

This clonotype has at least ten counts. V is TRBV19 and J is TRBJ2-7, with D possibly matching TRBD2 (5 bases). The V gene lost 10 bases and the J gene lost 0 bases, with 10 bases spanning the gap. Germline values: CDR1 LNHDA, CDR2 SQIVND (reference sequence). The CDR3 contains 12 residues. The CDR3 sequence is CANGSGSYEQYF. CDR3 DNA: TGTGCCAATGGCAGCGGCTCCTACGAGCAGTACTTC.

This clonotype was found many times. The chain has TRBV28 and TRBJ2-1; 8 nucleotides agree with TRBD1. The CDR3 totals 14 residues. The ends lost 10 bases at V and 1 base at J; junction bases unmatched: 6. Germline CDR1 MDHEN, CDR2 SYDVKM. The CDR3 reads CATSGQGSYNEQFF. The CDR3 DNA is TGTGCCACCAGCGGACAGGGTTCCTACAATGAGCAGTTCTTC. The variable domain in full, completed from reference TRBV28 and TRBJ2-1, reads DVKVTQSSRYLVKRTGEKVFLECVQDMDHENMFWYRQDPGLGLRLIYFSYDVKMKEKGDIPEGYSVSREKKERFSLILESASTNQTSMYLCATSGQGSYNEQFFGPGTRLTVL.

This clonotype was recorded many times. The J gene is TRBJ1-6, the V gene TRBV10-2; 7 bases line up with TRBD1. Germline V gene sequence: CDR1 WSHSY, CDR2 SAAADI. The junction had 3 bases not matched to a gene; V was cut back by 6 bases and J by 10 bases. The CDR3 has 12 residues. The CDR3 DNA is TGCGCCAGCAGCACAGGGGACTCACCCCTCCACTTT. Translating it yields CASSTGDSPLHF.

The sample holds a few counts of this clonotype. This rearrangement joins TRBV6-5 to TRBJ2-7; D uncertain. The CDR3 has 14 residues. CDR1 and CDR2 (germline): MNHEY, SVGAGI. Trimming stripped 3 bases from V and 6 bases from J, with 15 bases between. The CDR3 here is CASSYVGTFAEQYF. DNA of the CDR3: TGTGCCAGCAGTTATGTCGGCACCTTCGCCGAGCAGTACTTC.

This clonotype was found many times. V and J are TRBV27 and TRBJ1-5; D uncertain. CDR3 length: 15 residues. Between the trimmed V and J ends, which lost 5 bases and 4 bases, there was a span of 15 bases. Per the germline V gene, CDR1 is MNHEY and CDR2 is SMNVEV (reference sequence). In nucleotides, the CDR3 is TGTGCCAGCAGTCAAACAGAGGAGGGTAATCAGCCCCAGCATTTT. It codes for CASSQTEEGNQPQHF.

This clonotype was detected many times. The rearrangement uses TRBV3-1 and TRBJ2-7; D unresolved. This CDR3 comprises 14 residues. Trimming took 0 bases from V and 2 from J, leaving 8 bases between them. Looked up from germline, CDR1 is LGHDT and CDR2 is YNNKEL (reference sequence). This chain's CDR3 is CASSQEQAPYEQYF. The CDR3 nucleotides are TGTGCCAGCAGCCAAGAGCAGGCACCCTACGAGCAGTACTTC.

This clonotype was picked up a small number of times. The chain employs TRBV6-6 and TRBJ2-1, with D uncertain. Trimming left V 4 bases short and J 4 bases short, with 11 bases between. Germline lookup yields CDR1 MNHNY and CDR2 SVGAGI (reference sequence). The CDR3 consists of 14 residues. The CDR3 reads CASSSPPDYNEQFF. The CDR3, as DNA: TGTGCCAGCAGTTCCCCTCCAGATTACAATGAGCAGTTCTTC.

This clonotype has ten or more counts. The chain carries TRBV12-3 or TRBV12-4 and TRBJ2-1; D uncertain. V lost 4 bases to trimming and J lost 0 bases, with 10 bases between them. The CDR3 has 15 residues. CDR3 nucleotides: TGTGCCAGCAGTTCCCCTCTGCGCTCCTACAATGAGCAGTTCTTC. Translating gives CASSSPLRSYNEQFF.

The chain couples TRBV3-1 to TRBJ1-1; D is undetermined. The CDR3 runs 13 residues. Trimming stripped 4 bases from V and 1 base from J, with 7 bases between. Germline CDR1 and CDR2: LGHDT and YNNKEL (reference sequence). The DNA for the CDR3 is TGTGCCAGCAGCCTGGGATCGAACACTGAAGCTTTCTTT. It translates to CASSLGSNTEAFF.

The CDR3 sequence is CASSSLAGLAKNIQYF. The CDR3 DNA reads TGCGCCAGCAGCTCACTAGCGGGCCTAGCCAAAAACATTCAGTACTTC. The V and J genes are TRBV5-1 and TRBJ2-4; TRBD2 aligns across 9 bases. Germline V CDR1 and CDR2: SGHRS, YFSETQ. V shed 3 bases, J shed 0 bases, and the junction held 4 bases outside the gene matches. The CDR3 is 16 amino acids.

This clonotype came up many times. This sequence joins TRBV18 and TRBJ1-5, with a tentative D call TRBD1 (5 bases). Trimming took off 3 bases at V and 0 bases at J, with 9 bases between the two ends. Per the germline V gene, CDR1 is KGHSH and CDR2 is LQKENI. The CDR3 sequence is 15 residues long. For the CDR3, the DNA is TGTGCCAGCTCACCGACAGTTGATAGCAATCAGCCCCAGCATTTT. Amino acids: CASSPTVDSNQPQHF.

This clonotype was detected many times. The chain recombines TRBV12-3 or TRBV12-4 with TRBJ1-2; 7 bases line up with TRBD1. The CDR3 extends over 14 amino acids. The V gene end was trimmed by 7 bases and the J gene end by 4 bases; junction bases not matched to a gene: 9. The CDR3 here is CASIRRGQLYGYTF. The CDR3 region has the DNA TGTGCCAGCATTCGTAGGGGACAGCTCTATGGCTACACCTTC.

This clonotype was detected ten times or more. The chain carries TRBV7-2 and TRBJ2-7; TRBD1 matches at 9 bases. V lost 5 bases and J lost 3; bases outside the gene matches: 8. The CDR3 totals 15 residues. Germline V lookup: CDR1 SGHTA, CDR2 FQGNSA. This chain's CDR3 is CASSQRTGALYEQYF. DNA for the CDR3: TGTGCCAGCAGCCAGAGGACAGGGGCCCTCTACGAGCAGTACTTC.

This clonotype occurred a few times. V usage is TRBV7-2 and J usage is TRBJ2-7; 8 positions match TRBD2. Trimming at V came to 0 bases and at J to 3 bases, leaving 1 base not matched to a gene. The CDR3 length is 14 residues. From germline, CDR1 is SGHTA and CDR2 FQGNSA. DNA for the CDR3: TGTGCCAGCAGCTTAGCTAGCGGGATCTACGAGCAGTACTTC. Translation gives CASSLASGIYEQYF.

The table lists this clonotype with a few counts. This chain links TRBV7-3 with TRBJ1-5; D remains ambiguous. CDR3 size: 12 residues. The V gene's germline CDR1 is SGHTA and CDR2 FQGTGA. V lost 6 bases to trimming and J lost 6 bases, with 9 bases between them. The CDR3: CASRDYCQPQHF. CDR3 bases: TGTGCCAGCAGGGATTACTGTCAGCCCCAGCATTTT.

The table lists this clonotype with many counts. The chain joins TRBV4-2 to TRBJ2-5, with D tentatively TRBD2 (5 bases). The CDR3 totals 14 residues. Trimming removed 0 bases from V and 2 bases from J, with 7 bases in between. Looked up from germline, CDR1 is LGHNA and CDR2 is YNFKEQ. The CDR3 DNA reads TGTGCCAGCAGCCAAGACGAGGGACAAGAGACCCAGTACTTC. Encoded protein: CASSQDEGQETQYF.

This clonotype was picked up a small number of times. This chain connects TRBV7-6 to TRBJ1-4, with a tentative D call TRBD1 (5 bases). The germline V gene has CDR1 SGHVS and CDR2 FNYEAQ. The CDR3 runs to 13 residues. V lost 1 base and J lost 8, with 8 bases in between. DNA of the CDR3: TGTGCCAGCAGCTTAGACAGGAACGAAAAACTGTTTTTT. Its protein is CASSLDRNEKLFF.

In its sample, this clonotype was seen many times. The genes are TRBV2 and TRBJ2-4; no reliable D call. The CDR3 is 16 amino acids. Germline V gene lookup returns CDR1 SNHLY and CDR2 FYNNEI. Trimming removed 6 bases at V and 2 bases at J, with 17 bases between. In DNA, the CDR3 is TGTGCCAGCAGAGGGCCTGGGTTTGGGCCCAAAAACATTCAGTACTTC. Its protein product is CASRGPGFGPKNIQYF.